This T cell receptor (beta chain) derives from a study of T cell responses to AZD1222 COVID-19 vaccine (TCRdb year 2021). With respect to the entire study: TCR sequencing covered more than 230 trial participants: 207 given two doses of AZD1222 and approximately 26 given two doses of MenACWY control vaccine. Enrollment into the trials was organized by age into subgroups of 18-55, 56-69 and 70-plus years, and those subgroups contained around 150, 28 and 57 TCR-sequenced participants, respectively.

The study at large found these results: Epitopes outside the regions mutated in the B.1.351 and B.1.1.7 variants were reportedly recognized by nearly half of the unique spike-specific TCRs. The vaccine-associated CD4 TCRs covered the entire spike protein, and the dominant responses fell in regions 160-218 and 743-854. The 56-69-year group was small, and its depth increase did not reach significance, likely because of low power. Participants were mostly white British and included more females than males, and it was suggested by the authors that clonal diversity may have been underestimated. No day 14 peak-response samples were available, so repertoires were characterized only after the peak T cell response. After two AZD1222 doses, both the breadth and the depth of spike-specific TCRs were significantly higher than at day 0 and than in MenACWY recipients. Conclusions about previously exposed vaccinees are limited, since just five or six AZD1222 recipients were seropositive for SARS-CoV-2 at baseline.

Remarks on this clone: Which antigen it targets is not known. Base qualities were left out, and no much larger clone turns up one base away.

The CDR3 regions of human TCRbeta chains were analyzed by immunosequencing. The original pipeline was this. Repertoire TCRs were checked for matches against a reference library of SARS-CoV-2-specific TCRs that had been generated using the MIRA antigen-specificity platform. Breadth was defined as the fraction of unique TCRs that were SARS-CoV-2-associated, and depth was defined as the fraction of total T cells that were SARS-CoV-2-associated. Using the MIRA data, each spike-specific TCR was mapped to the spike region that the TCR reacts to and placed in a CD4 or CD8 class. Log10-transformed breadth and depth values were compared by one-way ANOVA with Sidak's multiple comparisons tests. TCRdb holds this immuneACCESS table with in-frame rearrangements only. Some clones are missing; in checked studies, unresolved V genes explain under half, and the rest has no known cause. That table gives V, J and clone size, and the DNA gave D and trimming. Present in this sample are about 75,000 clones, 80% to 90% of which were seen just once. The ten largest clones represent 18% of the sample.

The CDR3 contains 17 residues, cysteine and phenylalanine counted. Just the 51-base CDR3 DNA is kept, in frame starting at base 1. Trimming takes 4 bases off V and 1 base off J; junction bases not matched to a gene: 11. The germline V gene (reference sequence) yields SGHNT for CDR1 and YYREEE for CDR2. The sample's time point label is to be understood as: about 28 days (+/-7) after the second vaccine dose. AZD1222 recipients with second doses at about 4 weeks or about 12 weeks were pooled, because spike-specific TCR depth and breadth did not differ between schedules. Vaccinee samples came from UK trials COV001 and COV002, including a single-blind randomized controlled phase 2/3 trial of AZD1222 (ChAdOx1 nCoV-19) in healthy adults. Trial participant PBMC samples were collected at day 0 and day 28 after the second dose for TCRbeta chain sequencing.

This sequence originates from an adult who received the AZD1222 COVID-19 vaccine. The sample was peripheral blood, taken 28 days after the second AZD1222 dose. This receptor chain uses TRBV5-4 and TRBJ1-1; the central 9 bases match TRBD1. DNA sequence: TGTGCCAGCAGCCCCGGGACAGGGTTTCGGGGGAACACTGAAGCTTTCTTT. It translates to CASSPGTGFRGNTEAFF.